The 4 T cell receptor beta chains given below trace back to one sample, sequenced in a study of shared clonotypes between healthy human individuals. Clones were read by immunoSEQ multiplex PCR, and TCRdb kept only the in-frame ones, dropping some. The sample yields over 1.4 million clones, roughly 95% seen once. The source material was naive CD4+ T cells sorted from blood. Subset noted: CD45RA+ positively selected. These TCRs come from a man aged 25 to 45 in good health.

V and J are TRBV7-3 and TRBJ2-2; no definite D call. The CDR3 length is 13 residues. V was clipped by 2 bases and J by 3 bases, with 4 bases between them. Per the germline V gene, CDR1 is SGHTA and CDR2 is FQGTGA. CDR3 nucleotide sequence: TGTGCCAGCAGCTTATCCTACACCGGGGAGCTGTTTTTT. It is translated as CASSLSYTGELFF.

The DNA of the CDR3 is TGTGCCAGCAGCTTGGACGGCGGGAGGAACGAGCAGTACTTC. This translates into CASSLDGGRNEQYF. This chain joins TRBV5-4 and TRBJ2-7; 8 bases fit TRBD2. V was clipped by 0 bases and J by 5 bases; unmatched bases: 4. This CDR3 is 14 amino acids long. Germline CDR1 is SGHNT and CDR2 is YYREEE (reference sequence). The variable domain in full, with the rest retrieved from reference TRBV5-4 and TRBJ2-7, is ETGVTQSPTHLIKTRGQQVTLRCSSQSGHNTVSWYQQALGQGPQFIFQYYREEENGRGNFPPRFSGLQFPNYSSELNVNALELDDSALYLCASSLDGGRNEQYFGPGTRLTVT.

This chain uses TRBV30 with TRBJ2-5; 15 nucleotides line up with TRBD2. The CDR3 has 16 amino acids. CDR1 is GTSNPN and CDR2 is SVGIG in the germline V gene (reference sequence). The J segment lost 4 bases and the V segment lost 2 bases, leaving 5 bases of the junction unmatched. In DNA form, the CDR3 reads TGTGCCTGGAGTCAGGGGGGACTAGCGGGAGGAGAGACCCAGTACTTC. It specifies CAWSQGGLAGGETQYF.

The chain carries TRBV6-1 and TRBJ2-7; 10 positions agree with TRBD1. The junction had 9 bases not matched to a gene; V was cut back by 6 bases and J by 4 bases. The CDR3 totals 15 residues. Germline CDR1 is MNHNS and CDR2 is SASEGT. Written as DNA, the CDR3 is TGTGCCAGCAGGACCCCGGGACAGGGGATATACGAGCAGTACTTC. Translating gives CASRTPGQGIYEQYF.